This passage covers 30 T cell receptor beta chains from one sample sequenced in a study of regulatory T cells in long-lasting Graves disease. Arm-PCR with iRepertoire HTBI primers amplified the CDR3 regions for these TCR beta libraries. TCRdb independently ran MiXCR on the multiplex PCR reads; one entry per CDR3 protein. The data hold about 620,000 distinct CDR3 sequences, with under 20% observed a single time. Time point meaning: newly diagnosed GD, antithyroid drugs for less than 3 months. PBMCs provided the RNA from which the TCR library was made. The same sample was also used in a study of T cells in Graves' hyperthyroidism and ophthalmopathy.

The sample was peripheral blood mononuclear cells (PBMCs), taken at new diagnosis, from a patient treated with antithyroid drugs. These receptors were collected from a woman aged 30 to 39 with Graves disease.

This clonotype was seen a handful of times. This chain links TRBV19 with TRBJ2-1; 8 bases map to TRBD2. Per the germline V gene, CDR1 is LNHDA and CDR2 is SQIVND (reference sequence). V was clipped by 3 bases and J by 1 base; unmatched bases: 8. CDR3 length: 17 residues. DNA of the CDR3: TGTGCCAGTAGTATTGACGAACGGGAGGGGTCCTACAATGAGCAGTTCTTC. This codes for CASSIDEREGSYNEQFF.

Remarks on this clonotype: This sequence may be a read error, since a much larger clone differs from it by one base. This CDR3 is CASSFVGAGDREDTQYF. DNA for the CDR3: TGTGCCAGCAGTTTTGTCGGGGCGGGAGATCGGGAAGATACGCAGTATTTT. This sequence joins TRBV28 and TRBJ2-3; 7 nucleotides align to TRBD2. The length of the CDR3 is 17 residues. Germline V gene data show CDR1 as MDHEN and CDR2 as SYDVKM. J gave up 5 bases and V 3 bases, and 14 bases lay outside the gene matches.

This clonotype came up a few times. The chain combines TRBV5-1 with TRBJ2-3, with D possibly matching TRBD1 (6 bases). The V and J ends lost 5 bases and 3 bases respectively, with 16 bases between them. This CDR3 spans 15 amino acids. CDR1 SGHRS and CDR2 YFSETQ come from the germline V gene. The CDR3 spells CASRRAGTKTDTQYF. DNA for the CDR3: TGCGCCAGCAGACGGGCTGGGACAAAAACAGATACGCAGTATTTT.

This clonotype was seen at least ten times. The rearrangement uses TRBV2 and TRBJ2-3; D remains ambiguous. CDR1 and CDR2 (germline): SNHLY, FYNNEI. The CDR3 spans 11 residues. Trimming removed 5 bases from V and 2 bases from J, with 2 bases in between. This CDR3 reads CASSTTDTQYF. CDR3 DNA: TGTGCCAGCAGTACCACAGATACGCAGTATTTT.

The sample holds many counts of this clonotype. The chain combines TRBV7-2 with TRBJ1-2; D is possibly TRBD1 (6 bases). The length of the CDR3 is 13 residues. The germline V and J ends were trimmed by 8 bases and 4 bases, with 14 bases remaining between them. The V gene's germline CDR1 is SGHTA and CDR2 FQGNSA. The CDR3 here is CASLDRMGYGYTF. The CDR3 DNA follows: TGTGCCAGCCTAGACAGGATGGGCTATGGCTACACCTTC.

The chain has TRBV15 and TRBJ2-6, with D unresolved. V lost 5 bases, J lost 1 base, and 9 bases lay in between. Germline lookup yields CDR1 LNHNV and CDR2 YYDKDF (reference sequence). CDR3 length: 15 residues. Here the CDR3 DNA reads TGTGCCACCAGCGGACCTCTGTCTGGGGCCAACGTCCTGACTTTC. As protein: CATSGPLSGANVLTF.

This chain connects TRBV15 to TRBJ2-2, with D maybe TRBD1 (5 bases). The CDR3 is 17 amino acids. The V end lost 1 base, the J end lost 0 bases, and 12 bases lay between the germline ends. Germline CDR1 and CDR2: LNHNV and YYDKDF (reference sequence). CDR3 sequence reads: CATSRGLQGTNTGELFF. CDR3 nucleotide sequence: TGTGCCACCAGCAGAGGACTGCAGGGAACGAACACCGGGGAGCTGTTTTTT. The full variable domain, completed using reference TRBV15 and TRBJ2-2, is DAMVIQNPRYQVTQFGKPVTLSCSQTLNHNVMYWYQQKSSQAPKLLFHYYDKDFNNEADTPDNFQSRRPNTSFCFLDIRSPGLGDTAMYLCATSRGLQGTNTGELFFGEGSRLTVL.

The rearrangement uses TRBV14 and TRBJ1-2; D uncertain. CDR1 SGHDN and CDR2 FVKESK come from the germline V gene. The CDR3 length is 13 residues. Deletions cut 5 bases from V and 1 base from J, with 8 bases between. As DNA, the CDR3 is TGTGCCAGCAGCGTTGTGGGTAACTATGGCTACACCTTC. Translated: CASSVVGNYGYTF.

This clonotype was counted at least ten times. The V call is TRBV6-1, the J call TRBJ2-7, with TRBD2 matching over 7 bases. The V gene end was trimmed by 7 bases and the J gene end by 0 bases; junction bases not matched to a gene: 9. Germline V gene sequence: CDR1 MNHNS, CDR2 SASEGT. CDR3 size: 15 residues. CDR3 sequence reads: CASIREAFFSYEQYF. The CDR3 DNA reads as TGTGCCAGCATCCGGGAGGCTTTCTTCTCCTACGAGCAGTACTTC.

This clonotype has a handful of counts. The chain recombines TRBV20-1 with TRBJ2-1; 12 bases align to TRBD2. Per the germline V gene, CDR1 is DFQATT and CDR2 is SNEGSKA (reference sequence). The CDR3 has 17 residues. V was clipped by 0 bases and J by 6 bases; unmatched bases: 9. The CDR3 loop reads CSARDPRLAGGGNEQFF. CDR3 coding DNA: TGCAGTGCTAGAGACCCCCGGCTAGCGGGGGGGGGCAATGAGCAGTTCTTC.

This sequence joins TRBV9 and TRBJ2-1, with TRBD2 matching over 7 bases. The CDR3 extends over 15 amino acids. With V trimmed by 0 bases and J by 6 bases, 6 bases remained unmatched. Germline values: CDR1 SGDLS, CDR2 YYNGEE. The CDR3 DNA follows: TGTGCCAGCAGCGTAGGGTCGGGAGGACGCAATGAGCAGTTCTTC. This encodes CASSVGSGGRNEQFF.

A remark on this clonotype: A read error may explain this, as a much larger clone is one base away. This chain uses TRBV5-1 with TRBJ2-4; unclear D gene. Germline CDR1 reads SGHRS; CDR2 reads YFSETQ. CDR3 length equals 18 residues. V was trimmed by 2 bases and J by 13 bases, leaving 31 bases between them. The CDR3: CASSFQVSSGLSYNEQYF. The CDR3 DNA follows: TGCGCCAGCAGCTTCCAAGTAAGCTCGGGTCTTTCCTACAATGAGCAGTACTTC.

This clonotype showed up just a few times. A much larger clone sits a single nucleotide away, making a read error possible. This chain joins TRBV27 and TRBJ2-7; D not certain. Trimming stripped 3 bases from V and 1 base from J, with 13 bases between. The CDR3 is 15 amino acids. The germline gives CDR1 MNHEY, CDR2 SMNVEV (reference sequence). CDR3: CASSLSAAFSYEQYF. The CDR3 DNA reads TGTGCCAGCAGTTTGAGCGCGGCCTTTTCCTACGAGCAGTACTTC.

This clonotype was seen ten or more times. The rearrangement links TRBV12-3 or TRBV12-4 to TRBJ2-1; 8 bases match TRBD1. J gave up 14 bases and V 0 bases, and 3 bases lay outside the gene matches. The CDR3 is 12 amino acids. As DNA, the CDR3 is TGTGCCAGCAGTTTAGCCGGGACAGGAGAGTTCTTC. It codes for CASSLAGTGEFF.

This clonotype was observed at least ten times. V usage is TRBV6-5 and J usage is TRBJ1-2; no definite D call. V shed 2 bases and J shed 8 bases, with 9 bases lying between them. CDR1 is MNHEY and CDR2 is SVGAGI in the germline V gene. The CDR3 is 12 amino acids. The CDR3: CASSYTGGGYTF. The CDR3 region has the DNA TGTGCCAGCAGTTACACGGGAGGGGGCTACACCTTC.

Details on this clonotype: Given a much more abundant clone one base away, this may be a read error. The chain has TRBV11-2 and TRBJ2-1, with 8 bases that match TRBD1. Germline V gives CDR1 SGHAT, CDR2 FQNNGV. J gave up 10 bases and V 0 bases, and 8 bases lay outside the gene matches. This CDR3 spans 15 amino acids. CDR3 DNA sequence: TGTGCCAGCAGCTTAGATAAGTGGACAGGGTACGAGCAGTTCTTC. Its protein is CASSLDKWTGYEQFF.

This clonotype was counted ten times or more. The chain recombines TRBV2 with TRBJ1-1, with D perhaps matching TRBD1 (5 bases). Per germline, CDR1 SNHLY and CDR2 FYNNEI. This CDR3 is 16 amino acids long. The V end lost 8 bases, the J end lost 0 bases, and 19 bases lay between the germline ends. CDR3 sequence (DNA): TGTGCCAGCTGGAGGAGGGACGCCTTAATGAACACTGAAGCTTTCTTT. This translates into CASWRRDALMNTEAFF.

This clonotype was found a few times. The chain couples TRBV20-1 to TRBJ2-7, with a possible D match to TRBD1 (6 bases). Germline V gives CDR1 DFQATT, CDR2 SNEGSKA (reference sequence). This CDR3 is 14 amino acids long. V dropped 6 bases and J dropped 5 bases, with 20 bases sitting between them. The CDR3 coding sequence is TGCAGTGCCCCAATAATCACAGGGAAAGACGAGCAGTACTTC. Its translation is CSAPIITGKDEQYF.

This clonotype was seen a few times. Since a much larger clone is just one base distant, this may be a read error. This chain links TRBV12-3 or TRBV12-4 with TRBJ2-7; D is perhaps TRBD2 (5 bases). The CDR3 sequence is 13 residues long. The V end was cut by 3 bases, the J end by 7 bases, with 13 bases between. CDR3 bases: TGTGCCAGCAGTTTCGAGACACCGGGGGAGCAGTACTTC. Protein product: CASSFETPGEQYF.

The V call is TRBV7-2, the J call TRBJ2-4; TRBD1 or TRBD2 may be the D gene (6 bases each). The V gene's germline CDR1 is SGHTA and CDR2 FQGNSA. Trimming cost V 3 bases and J 6 bases, with 12 bases left between them. This CDR3 contains 14 residues. In nucleotides, the CDR3 is TGTGCCAGCAGCTTCGACGGGGGCATAAACATTCAGTACTTC. It yields the protein CASSFDGGINIQYF.

This clonotype was seen more than once but under ten times. V gene TRBV14 combines with J gene TRBJ1-3; TRBD1 agrees at 7 bases. Germline V gives CDR1 SGHDN, CDR2 FVKESK. This CDR3 spans 13 amino acids. Germline trimming cut 4 bases from V and 7 bases from J; bases unmatched to any gene: 4. This chain's CDR3 is CASSPLQGNTIYF. In DNA form, the CDR3 reads TGTGCCAGCAGCCCTTTACAGGGGAACACCATATATTTT. The full variable domain, completed using reference TRBV14 and TRBJ1-3, is EAGVTQFPSHSVIEKGQTVTLRCDPISGHDNLYWYRRVMGKEIKFLLHFVKESKQDESGMPNNRFLAERTGGTYSTLKVQPAELEDSGVYFCASSPLQGNTIYFGEGSWLTVV.

This clonotype showed up many times. The CDR3 loop reads CSVDRDGYGYTF. For the CDR3, the DNA is TGCAGCGTTGACAGGGATGGGTATGGCTACACCTTC. V is TRBV29-1 and J is TRBJ1-2; D is perhaps TRBD1 (5 bases). Germline values: CDR1 SQVTM, CDR2 ANQGSEA. The CDR3 spans 12 residues. V lost 3 bases to trimming and J lost 5 bases, with 10 bases between them.

This clonotype was seen more than once but under ten times. The rearrangement joins TRBV20-1 to TRBJ1-2, with 12 bases that match TRBD1. J gave up 8 bases and V 6 bases, and 7 bases lay outside the gene matches. CDR3 size: 13 residues. CDR1 is DFQATT and CDR2 is SNEGSKA in the germline V gene (reference sequence). CDR3 protein: CSAAGQGAVGYTF. The CDR3 DNA reads TGCAGTGCCGCGGGACAGGGGGCGGTGGGCTACACCTTC.

This clonotype was counted only a few times. The J gene is TRBJ1-4, the V gene TRBV2, with D uncertain. This CDR3 is 14 amino acids long. Germline lookup yields CDR1 SNHLY and CDR2 FYNNEI. V lost 6 bases and J lost 5, with 13 bases in between. The CDR3, as DNA: TGTGCCAGCAGGGGGAGTTCCCCGAATGAAAAACTGTTTTTT. It encodes CASRGSSPNEKLFF. Using reference TRBV2 and TRBJ1-4 for the parts outside the CDR3, the full variable domain is EPEVTQTPSHQVTQMGQEVILRCVPISNHLYFYWYRQILGQKVEFLVSFYNNEISEKSEIFDDQFSVERPDGSNFTLKIRSTKLEDSAMYFCASRGSSPNEKLFFGSGTQLSVL.

The genes are TRBV20-1 and TRBJ2-7; the match to TRBD2 covers 9 bases. The CDR3 runs to 15 residues. The ends lost 5 bases at V and 2 bases at J; junction bases unmatched: 10. Germline V gene data show CDR1 as DFQATT and CDR2 as SNEGSKA (reference sequence). The CDR3 DNA follows: TGCAGTGCTGCTTTTGGGACTAGCCCCACCTACGAGCAGTACTTC. Protein: CSAAFGTSPTYEQYF.

V and J are TRBV9 and TRBJ1-4; 7 bases align to TRBD1. This CDR3 has 15 amino acids. Germline assignment: CDR1 SGDLS and CDR2 YYNGEE. After removal of 0 bases from V and 5 bases from J, the junction contained 4 bases not matched to a gene. The CDR3 sequence: CASSVGGQRNEKLFF. As DNA, the CDR3 is TGTGCCAGCAGCGTAGGGGGACAGAGAAATGAAAAACTGTTTTTT.

The genes are TRBV12-3 or TRBV12-4 and TRBJ2-3; D is undetermined. This CDR3 is built from 15 residues. Trimming took 3 bases from V and 7 from J, leaving 17 bases between them. The CDR3 is CASSLGFLLINTQYF. CDR3 DNA: TGTGCCAGCAGTTTGGGGTTTCTTTTGATAAATACGCAGTATTTT.

Many counts were recorded for this clonotype. This chain links TRBV2 with TRBJ1-5; 8 nucleotides agree with TRBD1. CDR1 and CDR2 from the germline V gene are SNHLY and FYNNEI. Losses at the gene ends were 3 bases for V and 2 bases for J; bases not matched to a gene: 12. CDR3 length: 18 amino acids. CDR3 sequence: CASSDPLGRGLGNQPQHF. The CDR3 region has the DNA TGTGCCAGCAGTGATCCGTTGGGCAGGGGGCTGGGCAATCAGCCCCAGCATTTT.

This clonotype was observed many times. The chain employs TRBV5-1 and TRBJ2-1, with D hard to call. This CDR3 is 13 amino acids long. Germline CDR1 SGHRS, CDR2 YFSETQ. Trimming took off 5 bases at V and 13 bases at J, with 19 bases between the two ends. The CDR3 sequence is CASRSTQSSAQFF. The CDR3 coding sequence is TGCGCCAGCAGAAGTACCCAGTCTAGTGCCCAGTTCTTC.

The chain uses TRBV20-1 and TRBJ2-5; D gene ambiguous. V shed 7 bases and J shed 5 bases, with 11 bases lying between them. Germline V gene lookup returns CDR1 DFQATT and CDR2 SNEGSKA (reference sequence). This CDR3 region has 11 residues. The chain's CDR3 is CSEGLGETQYF. CDR3 nucleotides: TGCAGTGAAGGTCTGGGGGAGACCCAGTACTTC.